These 24 T cell receptor beta chains were all obtained from the same sample, sequenced in a study of T cells in Graves' hyperthyroidism and ophthalmopathy. Researchers took RNA transcripts and amplified the TCR beta CDR3 regions from them. The primer set for the first-round RT-PCR of the TCR CDR3 was HTBI. A single record per CDR3 protein comes from TCRdb applying MiXCR to the multiplex PCR reads. In the table there are roughly 520,000 distinct CDR3 sequences, around 22% of which are singletons. Sequencing was carried out using blood. These receptors were collected from a woman younger than 45 with Graves' ophthalmopathy.

This clonotype came up many times. The gene calls are TRBV28 and TRBJ2-7, with D possibly being TRBD1 or TRBD2 (5 bases each). Germline V gene lookup returns CDR1 MDHEN and CDR2 SYDVKM. This CDR3 is built from 14 residues. Trimming cost V 3 bases and J 6 bases, with 15 bases left between them. CDR3 sequence reads: CASSLWGKVGEQYF. CDR3 DNA sequence: TGTGCCAGCAGTTTGTGGGGGAAGGTGGGCGAGCAGTACTTC.

About this clonotype itself: This may arise from a read error, as a much more abundant clone is one base away. CDR3 protein: CAGTAGTGGFGELFF. In DNA, the CDR3 is TGTGCCGGCACGGCCGGGACAGGGGGATTCGGGGAGCTGTTTTTT. The V and J genes are TRBV2 and TRBJ2-2; 11 bases match TRBD1. The CDR3 is 15 residues long. After removal of 11 bases from V and 7 bases from J, the junction contained 12 bases not matched to a gene. CDR1 is SNHLY and CDR2 is FYNNEI in the germline V gene.

V and J are TRBV18 and TRBJ1-1; unclear D gene. The V gene lost 0 bases and the J gene lost 3 bases, with 8 bases spanning the gap. Germline lookup yields CDR1 KGHSH and CDR2 LQKENI. The CDR3 totals 14 residues. Here the CDR3 reads CASSPPLGDTEAFF. CDR3 nucleotide sequence: TGTGCCAGCTCACCACCGCTCGGGGACACTGAAGCTTTCTTT. Full variable domain (outside the CDR3, taken from reference TRBV18 and TRBJ1-1): NAGVMQNPRHLVRRRGQEARLRCSPMKGHSHVYWYRQLPEEGLKFMVYLQKENIIDESGMPKERFSAEFPKEGPSILRIQQVVRGDSAAYFCASSPPLGDTEAFFGQGTRLTVV.

This clonotype appeared a few times. The gene calls are TRBV6-2 or TRBV6-3 and TRBJ2-5; 7 positions agree with TRBD1. The CDR3 length is 14 residues. Germline values: CDR1 MNHEY, CDR2 SVGEGT. After removal of 2 bases from V and 2 bases from J, the junction contained 2 bases not matched to a gene. CDR3 bases: TGTGCCAGCAGTTACCCGGGACAGCAAGAGACCCAGTACTTC. Residues: CASSYPGQQETQYF.

The chain carries TRBV6-1 and TRBJ2-7; TRBD1 aligns across 10 bases. With V trimmed by 7 bases and J by 7 bases, 7 bases remained unmatched. This CDR3 comprises 13 residues. Germline-derived CDR1 and CDR2 are MNHNS and SASEGT. The DNA of the CDR3 is TGTGCCAGCATCGGGACAGGGGTCTGGGAGCAGTACTTC. It encodes CASIGTGVWEQYF.

The table lists this clonotype with many counts. The rearrangement links TRBV11-2 to TRBJ2-7; 7 bases fit TRBD1. Germline trimming cut 5 bases from V and 3 bases from J; bases unmatched to any gene: 7. There are 14 residues in the CDR3. Per germline, CDR1 SGHAT and CDR2 FQNNGV. DNA of the CDR3: TGTGCCAGCAGCGCCGGACAGGCGATCTACGAGCAGTACTTC. As protein: CASSAGQAIYEQYF.

The sample holds many counts of this clonotype. V gene TRBV9 combines with J gene TRBJ2-7; D is perhaps TRBD2 (6 bases). The CDR3 loop spans 14 amino acids. V was trimmed by 0 bases and J by 4 bases, leaving 11 bases between them. Per the germline V gene, CDR1 is SGDLS and CDR2 is YYNGEE. In DNA form, the CDR3 reads TGTGCCAGCAGCGTAGGTGGTGGAGGGTACGAGCAGTACTTC. Translation gives CASSVGGGGYEQYF.

At least ten counts were recorded for this clonotype. The chain recombines TRBV14 with TRBJ2-7; D not certain. Looked up from germline, CDR1 is SGHDN and CDR2 is FVKESK. Trimming shortened V by 0 bases and J by 7 bases, and 16 bases separated the two germline ends. This CDR3 is built from 15 residues. In DNA, the CDR3 is TGTGCCAGCAGCCAAGACCCCAATTCCGGACGAGAGCAGTACTTC. This gives the protein CASSQDPNSGREQYF. Full variable domain (rest looked up from reference TRBV14 and TRBJ2-7): EAGVTQFPSHSVIEKGQTVTLRCDPISGHDNLYWYRRVMGKEIKFLLHFVKESKQDESGMPNNRFLAERTGGTYSTLKVQPAELEDSGVYFCASSQDPNSGREQYFGPGTRLTVT.

This clonotype has a count of ten or more. This chain joins TRBV29-1 and TRBJ1-1; TRBD1 might be the D (6 bases). Trimming removed 7 bases from V and 8 bases from J, with 11 bases in between. The CDR3 has 10 residues. The germline CDR1 and CDR2 sequences are SQVTM and ANQGSEA. The DNA of the CDR3 is TGCAGCGGTACAGGGTCCGAAGCTTTCTTT. This gives the protein CSGTGSEAFF. The full variable domain, with the rest looked up from reference TRBV29-1 and TRBJ1-1, is SAVISQKPSRDICQRGTSLTIQCQVDSQVTMMFWYRQQPGQSLTLIATANQGSEATYESGFVIDKFPISRPNLTFSTLTVSNMSPEDSSIYLCSGTGSEAFFGQGTRLTVV.

In its sample, this clonotype was seen a few times. The rearrangement joins TRBV30 to TRBJ1-1, with TRBD1 matching 8 bases. This CDR3 is 16 amino acids long. The V segment lost 0 bases and the J segment 4 bases; nucleotides outside the gene matches: 10. Germline V gene sequence: CDR1 GTSNPN, CDR2 SVGIG (reference sequence). CDR3 sequence reads: CAWSVFFGRGPTEAFF. For the CDR3, the DNA is TGTGCCTGGAGTGTCTTTTTCGGCAGGGGGCCCACTGAAGCTTTCTTT.

The table lists this clonotype with a few counts. The rearrangement uses TRBV30 and TRBJ2-3; 10 bases fit TRBD1. After removal of 1 base from V and 4 bases from J, the junction contained 2 bases not matched to a gene. The CDR3 contains 14 residues. Germline CDR1 and CDR2: GTSNPN and SVGIG (reference sequence). The CDR3 spells CAWSEGQGADTQYF. The CDR3 DNA sequence: TGTGCCTGGAGTGAAGGACAGGGGGCAGATACGCAGTATTTT.

At least ten counts were recorded for this clonotype. The J gene is TRBJ2-5, the V gene TRBV11-2, with 8 bases aligning to TRBD1. Trimming cost V 5 bases and J 2 bases; bases outside gene matches: 13. The CDR3 extends over 17 amino acids. The germline CDR1 and CDR2 sequences are SGHAT and FQNNGV. The CDR3 region is CASSNTGQGAPQETQYF. The CDR3 DNA reads as TGTGCCAGCAGCAACACGGGGCAGGGGGCGCCTCAAGAGACCCAGTACTTC. The full variable domain, completed using reference TRBV11-2 and TRBJ2-5, is EAGVAQSPRYKIIEKRQSVAFWCNPISGHATLYWYQQILGQGPKLLIQFQNNGVVDDSQLPKDRFSAERLKGVDSTLKIQPAKLEDSAVYLCASSNTGQGAPQETQYFGPGTRLLVL.

This clonotype was seen repeatedly, ten times or more. The J gene is TRBJ2-7, the V gene TRBV5-1; D might be TRBD1 or TRBD2, each matching 5 bases. The germline V gene encodes CDR1 SGHRS and CDR2 YFSETQ. The V gene lost 4 bases and the J gene lost 2 bases, with 13 bases spanning the gap. The CDR3 extends over 14 amino acids. The CDR3 DNA is TGCGCCAGCAGCCTAGGGACCTTCGCCTACGAGCAGTACTTC. Its protein is CASSLGTFAYEQYF.

The sample holds many counts of this clonotype. V gene TRBV5-1 combines with J gene TRBJ2-7; 8 bases align to TRBD1. This CDR3 is built from 16 residues. The J segment lost 2 bases and the V segment lost 0 bases, leaving 7 bases of the junction unmatched. The germline CDR1 and CDR2 sequences are SGHRS and YFSETQ. CDR3 nucleotide sequence: TGCGCCAGCAGCTTGGGAACAGGGGGATTTGCCTACGAGCAGTACTTC. This encodes CASSLGTGGFAYEQYF. Supplemented by reference TRBV5-1 and TRBJ2-7, the full variable domain reads KAGVTQTPRYLIKTRGQQVTLSCSPISGHRSVSWYQQTPGQGLQFLFEYFSETQRNKGNFPGRFSGRQFSNSRSEMNVSTLELGDSALYLCASSLGTGGFAYEQYFGPGTRLTVT.

This clonotype was observed many times. The chain couples TRBV6-2 or TRBV6-3 to TRBJ1-2, with D possibly being TRBD1 (6 bases). The V gene lost 6 bases and the J gene lost 2 bases, with 22 bases spanning the gap. CDR3 length: 17 amino acids. Germline V gene data show CDR1 as MNHEY and CDR2 as SVGEGT. CDR3 nucleotides: TGTGCCAGCAGCCCTGACCCGGGACACTGGAACAACTATGGCTACACCTTC. As protein: CASSPDPGHWNNYGYTF.

This clonotype was counted many times. V is TRBV27 and J is TRBJ2-5; D perhaps matches TRBD2 (6 bases). From germline, CDR1 is MNHEY and CDR2 SMNVEV (reference sequence). This CDR3 has 15 amino acids. V lost 5 bases, J lost 3 bases, and 16 bases lay in between. DNA for the CDR3: TGTGCCAGCAGTATCCAGGTGGGGGGTGAAGAGACCCAGTACTTC. This sequence encodes CASSIQVGGEETQYF.

This clonotype was detected once. This chain joins TRBV15 and TRBJ1-2; D is perhaps TRBD1 (5 bases). Trimming left V 3 bases short and J 4 bases short, with 12 bases between. This CDR3 has 14 residues. Germline-derived CDR1 and CDR2 are LNHNV and YYDKDF (reference sequence). The CDR3 loop is CATSSEWDRYGYTF. CDR3 coding DNA: TGTGCCACCAGCAGCGAGTGGGACCGCTATGGCTACACCTTC.

The table lists this clonotype with many counts. The chain joins TRBV4-1 to TRBJ1-1; D not resolved. V lost 4 bases to trimming and J lost 0 bases, with 15 bases between them. CDR3 length: 16 amino acids. Germline CDR1 is MGHRA and CDR2 is YSYEKL. CDR3 nucleotides: TGCGCCAGCAGCCCCCCTTTCAAGGCGGTGAACACTGAAGCTTTCTTT. The encoded protein is CASSPPFKAVNTEAFF.

This clonotype was seen ten or more times. With a much larger clone just one base away, this may be a read error. This chain connects TRBV7-9 to TRBJ2-5; 8 nucleotides match TRBD1. CDR1 and CDR2 from the germline V gene are SEHNR and FQNEAQ (reference sequence). The CDR3 totals 13 residues. Trimming at V came to 5 bases and at J to 4 bases, leaving 3 bases not matched to a gene. The CDR3 sequence is CASSPTGVETQYF. CDR3 bases: TGTGCCAGCAGCCCGACAGGGGTAGAGACCCAGTACTTC.

This clonotype has a count of ten or more. The chain carries TRBV18 and TRBJ2-7; no reliable D call. The CDR3 runs to 13 residues. V lost 5 bases and J lost 5, with 13 bases in between. CDR1 is KGHSH and CDR2 is LQKENI in the germline V gene. The CDR3 here is CASSDHTGDEQYF. CDR3 nucleotide sequence: TGTGCCAGCTCAGACCACACCGGCGACGAGCAGTACTTC.

This clonotype was recorded at least ten times. The chain has TRBV27 and TRBJ2-7; D remains unclear. The CDR3 spans 15 residues. Germline V gene sequence: CDR1 MNHEY, CDR2 SMNVEV (reference sequence). V lost 0 bases and J lost 0, with 9 bases in between. CDR3 in amino acids: CASSLSQHLSYEQYF. DNA for the CDR3: TGTGCCAGCAGTTTATCGCAACATCTCTCCTACGAGCAGTACTTC.

There are many counts of this clonotype. This chain links TRBV10-3 with TRBJ2-5; 9 nucleotides match TRBD1. The ends lost 6 bases at V and 5 bases at J; junction bases unmatched: 10. Germline CDR1 ENHRY, CDR2 SYGVKD. The length of the CDR3 is 15 residues. CDR3 in amino acids: CAISARTGVGETQYF. In DNA form, the CDR3 reads TGTGCCATCAGCGCCAGGACAGGGGTTGGGGAGACCCAGTACTTC.

The chain recombines TRBV27 with TRBJ2-7; D is perhaps TRBD2 (6 bases). V lost 0 bases and J lost 2, with 14 bases in between. CDR3 length: 16 residues. Germline V CDR1 and CDR2: MNHEY, SMNVEV (reference sequence). The DNA for the CDR3 is TGTGCCAGCAGTTTATCGATGGAGGGATTCCCCTACGAGCAGTACTTC. Translated: CASSLSMEGFPYEQYF.

The V and J genes are TRBV5-1 and TRBJ2-7, with a weak D call TRBD1 (6 bases). The CDR3 consists of 14 residues. Germline lookup yields CDR1 SGHRS and CDR2 YFSETQ. The V end was cut by 2 bases, the J end by 5 bases, with 14 bases between. The DNA of the CDR3 is TGCGCCAGCAGCTTAGGACAGATAGGGAACGAGCAGTACTTC. This gives the protein CASSLGQIGNEQYF.